This TCR beta chain came from a study of T cell repertoires in cytomegalovirus infection. Study in general: From public TCR beta signatures came an indication of both CMV infection and matching HLA type.

CDR1 and CDR2 (germline): MNHEY, SVGEGT. V shed 4 bases and J shed 8 bases, with 6 bases lying between them. This CDR3 contains 12 residues. From the reads, TCRdb called clonotypes with MiXCR, one entry per CDR3 protein. The data hold more than 200,000 distinct CDR3 sequences, with less than 9.5% observed a single time. Study-level results: Identification of carriers of CMV plus the relevant HLA was performed using cumulative public TCR beta family frequency.

This clonotype occurred a few times. Its specificity is unknown. The genes are TRBV6-2 or TRBV6-3 and TRBJ1-6; D call uncertain. The TCR sequence derives from a human donor in good health (CMV status not recorded). Some clones in this sample may be carry-over from other donors' samples. Sequencing input: PBMCs. CDR3 region: CASSFGYSPLHF. As DNA, the CDR3 is TGTGCCAGCAGTTTTGGGTATTCACCCCTCCACTTT.